Listed here are 27 T cell receptor beta chains from one sample, sequenced in a study of CD8 T cells in Susac syndrome. RNA was extracted with the RNeasy kit, and a quantity of roughly 0.45 to 1 ug was reverse transcribed using random hexamers. From the immunoSEQ multiplex PCR reads, TCRdb called clonotypes with MiXCR, one entry per CDR3 protein. The sample carries 140,000 to 150,000 distinct CDR3 sequences, roughly 94% recorded once. Source material: CD4+ T cells from PBMCs. These receptor sequences come from a human donor in good health.

The gene calls are TRBV24-1 and TRBJ2-5; D may be TRBD1 (5 bases). Between the trimmed V and J ends, which lost 9 bases and 3 bases, there was a span of 10 bases. Germline V gene sequence: CDR1 KGHDR, CDR2 SFDVKD. The CDR3 extends over 12 amino acids. The CDR3 spells CATSRQKETQYF. The CDR3 DNA sequence: TGTGCCACCTCGAGACAGAAAGAGACCCAGTACTTC.

This sequence joins TRBV11-2 and TRBJ1-2; tentative D call: TRBD1 (5 bases). The germline V gene encodes CDR1 SGHAT and CDR2 FQNNGV. The CDR3 runs to 14 residues. V lost 0 bases and J 3 bases, leaving 8 bases between the germline ends. CDR3 sequence (DNA): TGTGCCAGCAGCTTAGACGACAGATACTATGGCTACACCTTC. This codes for CASSLDDRYYGYTF.

This chain links TRBV29-1 with TRBJ1-1; possible D gene TRBD1, 5 bases. Germline V gene lookup returns CDR1 SQVTM and CDR2 ANQGSEA. The ends were cut back, 7 bases at V and 7 bases at J, with 13 bases in the middle. The CDR3 totals 11 residues. The CDR3 loop is CSAGGLGEAFF. The CDR3 DNA reads TGCAGCGCTGGGGGGTTAGGTGAAGCTTTCTTT.

The chain uses TRBV19 and TRBJ2-7; 7 bases fit TRBD1. Germline V gives CDR1 LNHDA, CDR2 SQIVND (reference sequence). J gave up 1 base and V 6 bases, and 12 bases lay outside the gene matches. There are 16 residues in the CDR3. The CDR3 DNA reads TGTGCCAGTAGGCCCGGGACAGCCTCTTCATCCTACGAGCAGTACTTC. Translating gives CASRPGTASSSYEQYF.

The V gene is TRBV20-1, the J gene TRBJ1-1; tentatively, D is TRBD1 (6 bases). The CDR3 runs 10 residues. The V and J ends lost 6 bases and 6 bases respectively, with 8 bases between them. CDR1 is DFQATT, CDR2 SNEGSKA, per germline (reference sequence). CDR3 sequence: CSARGAEAFF. DNA for the CDR3: TGCAGTGCAAGGGGGGCTGAAGCTTTCTTT.

The chain recombines TRBV7-9 with TRBJ2-3; no reliable D call. The CDR3 has 9 residues. Per the germline V gene, CDR1 is SEHNR and CDR2 is FQNEAQ (reference sequence). The V end was cut by 5 bases, the J end by 13 bases, with 7 bases between. The CDR3 region is CASSRAEYF. CDR3 nucleotides: TGTGCCAGCAGCCGCGCGGAGTATTTT.

The chain joins TRBV20-1 to TRBJ1-2; D gene uncertain. The CDR3 has 14 amino acids. Trimming left V 0 bases short and J 8 bases short, with 16 bases between. The germline V gene has CDR1 DFQATT and CDR2 SNEGSKA (reference sequence). CDR3 sequence: CSARDHRGIFGYTF. The CDR3 DNA sequence: TGCAGTGCTAGAGATCATCGAGGGATCTTCGGCTACACCTTC.

The rearrangement links TRBV30 to TRBJ1-5, with D hard to call. V was shortened by 0 bases and J by 2 bases, with 11 bases between the two germline ends. The germline gives CDR1 GTSNPN, CDR2 SVGIG (reference sequence). CDR3 size: 15 residues. The CDR3 is CAWSVSPSGNQPQHF. The CDR3 coding sequence is TGTGCCTGGAGTGTAAGCCCTTCAGGCAATCAGCCCCAGCATTTT.

The chain carries TRBV7-3 and TRBJ2-5, with 7 bases that match TRBD2. The CDR3 is made up of 13 amino acids. CDR1 and CDR2 (germline): SGHTA, FQGTGA. The V segment lost 5 bases and the J segment 5 bases; nucleotides outside the gene matches: 5. The CDR3 sequence is CASSRTSTETQYF. In nucleotides, the CDR3 is TGTGCCAGCAGCCGGACTAGTACGGAGACCCAGTACTTC.

This chain links TRBV29-1 with TRBJ1-5; D is possibly TRBD1 (5 bases). This CDR3 comprises 13 residues. The germline V gene has CDR1 SQVTM and CDR2 ANQGSEA. Trimming cost V 6 bases and J 2 bases, with 11 bases left between them. DNA for the CDR3: TGCAGCGTCCAGGGAGGGGGCAATCAGCCCCAGCATTTT. It specifies CSVQGGGNQPQHF.

The chain recombines TRBV5-1 with TRBJ2-1; TRBD2 might be the D (6 bases). Trimming removed 2 bases at V and 9 bases at J, with 21 bases between. CDR1 is SGHRS, CDR2 YFSETQ, per germline. The CDR3 is 16 amino acids. The CDR3 sequence is CASSLINIDSGGEQFF. For the CDR3, the DNA is TGCGCCAGCAGCTTAATCAATATAGACTCCGGGGGTGAGCAGTTCTTC.

V gene TRBV12-3 or TRBV12-4 combines with J gene TRBJ2-7; D may correspond to TRBD1 or TRBD2 (5 bases each). CDR3 length equals 14 residues. Trimming shortened V by 6 bases and J by 7 bases, and 19 bases separated the two germline ends. The chain's CDR3 is CASRILEGTGEQYF. In nucleotides, the CDR3 is TGTGCCAGCAGAATCCTGGAAGGGACGGGTGAGCAGTACTTC.

The chain is built from TRBV28 and TRBJ1-1; D is unresolved. The CDR3 extends over 15 amino acids. Germline V gene sequence: CDR1 MDHEN, CDR2 SYDVKM. The germline V and J ends were trimmed by 8 bases and 0 bases, with 16 bases remaining between them. The CDR3 sequence: CASHMRADLNTEAFF. The CDR3, as DNA: TGTGCCAGCCATATGCGGGCAGATCTGAACACTGAAGCTTTCTTT. The variable domain in full, with the rest retrieved from reference TRBV28 and TRBJ1-1, is DVKVTQSSRYLVKRTGEKVFLECVQDMDHENMFWYRQDPGLGLRLIYFSYDVKMKEKGDIPEGYSVSREKKERFSLILESASTNQTSMYLCASHMRADLNTEAFFGQGTRLTVV.

CDR3 loop: CASSHSGSSLHEQFF. The CDR3 coding sequence is TGTGCCAGCAGCCATAGCGGGAGCTCCCTCCATGAGCAGTTCTTC. The chain uses TRBV3-1 and TRBJ2-1, with TRBD2 matching over 9 bases. There are 15 residues in the CDR3. CDR1 LGHDT and CDR2 YNNKEL come from the germline V gene (reference sequence). V lost 3 bases, J lost 8 bases, and 8 bases stayed unmatched.

The chain employs TRBV6-2 or TRBV6-3 and TRBJ2-7; 7 bases match TRBD1. CDR1 and CDR2 (germline): MNHEY, SVGEGT. The CDR3 consists of 11 residues. J was trimmed by 6 bases and V by 5 bases; bases with no gene match: 1. This chain's CDR3 is CASSRQGEQYF. CDR3 DNA: TGTGCCAGCAGTAGACAGGGCGAGCAGTACTTC.

This clonotype was counted only a few times. The rearrangement links TRBV5-1 to TRBJ2-7; TRBD1 aligns across 9 bases. The CDR3 consists of 15 residues. From germline, CDR1 is SGHRS and CDR2 YFSETQ. After removal of 6 bases from V and 2 bases from J, the junction contained 9 bases not matched to a gene. This CDR3 reads CASTGTGKGAYEQYF. The CDR3 DNA reads TGCGCCAGCACCGGGACAGGGAAAGGGGCCTACGAGCAGTACTTC.

This clonotype has just one count. The V gene is TRBV6-1, the J gene TRBJ2-7; 8 positions match TRBD1. Per the germline V gene, CDR1 is MNHNS and CDR2 is SASEGT. With V trimmed by 0 bases and J by 3 bases, 1 base remained unmatched. The CDR3 runs 14 residues. The CDR3 nucleotides read TGTGCCAGCAGTGAAGCGGGACAGGACTACGAGCAGTACTTC. Its protein product is CASSEAGQDYEQYF.

The chain employs TRBV27 and TRBJ2-7; D may be TRBD1 (5 bases). CDR3 length: 14 residues. Per the germline V gene, CDR1 is MNHEY and CDR2 is SMNVEV (reference sequence). Trimming pared 5 bases from V and 0 bases from J, leaving 11 bases between. The CDR3 DNA reads as TGTGCCAGCAGTGACAGACAGAGCTCCTACGAGCAGTACTTC. Translating gives CASSDRQSSYEQYF.

The J gene is TRBJ1-5, the V gene TRBV3-1, with D tentatively TRBD1 (6 bases). The V end lost 0 bases, the J end lost 4 bases, and 10 bases lay between the germline ends. In germline, CDR1 is LGHDT, CDR2 YNNKEL (reference sequence). The CDR3 is 15 amino acids. CDR3 loop: CASSQDQGMNQPQHF. Here the CDR3 DNA reads TGTGCCAGCAGCCAAGATCAGGGGATGAATCAGCCCCAGCATTTT.

This chain links TRBV14 with TRBJ2-1, with a tentative D call TRBD2 (5 bases). The CDR3 spans 14 residues. CDR1 and CDR2 from the germline V gene are SGHDN and FVKESK. V lost 0 bases to trimming and J lost 9 bases, with 12 bases between them. The CDR3 region has the DNA TGTGCCAGCAGCCAAGATTGGCGGGTAGGTGAGCAGTTCTTC. Its translation is CASSQDWRVGEQFF.

This clonotype was counted once. The CDR3 DNA sequence: TGTGCCAGCAGTCACAAGATGAACACTGAAGCTTTCTTT. This encodes CASSHKMNTEAFF. The J gene is TRBJ1-1, the V gene TRBV6-1, with D unresolved. This CDR3 comprises 13 residues. Germline loops: CDR1 MNHNS, CDR2 SASEGT. The V gene lost 5 bases and the J gene lost 0 bases, with 7 bases spanning the gap.

The chain joins TRBV30 to TRBJ1-3; 8 bases are a match to TRBD1. The V segment lost 4 bases and the J segment 4 bases; nucleotides outside the gene matches: 6. CDR3 size: 14 residues. CDR1 GTSNPN and CDR2 SVGIG come from the germline V gene (reference sequence). CDR3 residues: CAWKAGTGGNTIYF. Written as DNA, the CDR3 is TGTGCCTGGAAAGCCGGGACAGGAGGAAACACCATATATTTT.

The J gene is TRBJ1-1, the V gene TRBV6-6, with 10 bases that match TRBD1. The germline V gene has CDR1 MNHNY and CDR2 SVGAGI (reference sequence). CDR3 length: 14 amino acids. V was clipped by 2 bases and J by 8 bases; unmatched bases: 5. The CDR3 DNA sequence: TGTGCCAGCAGTTACGGAGGACAGGGGGAAGAAGCTTTCTTT. Amino acid sequence: CASSYGGQGEEAFF.

V usage is TRBV3-1 and J usage is TRBJ1-3; D remains ambiguous. V lost 1 base to trimming and J lost 0 bases, with 10 bases between them. CDR3 length: 16 residues. CDR1 and CDR2 (germline): LGHDT, YNNKEL (reference sequence). The CDR3 nucleotides are TGTGCCAGCAGCCAAGTAGTGGGCATCTCTGGAAACACCATATATTTT. Residues: CASSQVVGISGNTIYF.

The genes are TRBV6-2 or TRBV6-3 and TRBJ2-4; TRBD2 agrees at 12 bases. Germline loops: CDR1 MNHEY, CDR2 SVGEGT. The CDR3 is 18 amino acids. V trimming: 0 bases; J trimming: 5 bases; junction bases outside the gene matches: 8. Here the CDR3 DNA reads TGTGCCAGCAGTTACTCGGGTCTGCTAGCGGGAGGGGAAAACATTCAGTACTTC. Translation: CASSYSGLLAGGENIQYF.

The rearrangement joins TRBV20-1 to TRBJ1-5; 9 bases match TRBD1. V lost 6 bases and J lost 4; bases outside the gene matches: 7. Germline loops: CDR1 DFQATT, CDR2 SNEGSKA (reference sequence). This CDR3 contains 14 residues. CDR3 loop: CSARGGTGNQPQHF. The CDR3 DNA reads TGCAGTGCCCGAGGCGGGACAGGGAATCAGCCCCAGCATTTT.

The V gene is TRBV20-1, the J gene TRBJ2-1; 8 bases match TRBD2. With V trimmed by 3 bases and J by 7 bases, 11 bases remained unmatched. This CDR3 region has 15 residues. Germline V gene lookup returns CDR1 DFQATT and CDR2 SNEGSKA (reference sequence). The CDR3 DNA sequence: TGCAGTGCTAGTCTCTACGGACTAGCCCGGAATGAGCAGTTCTTC. Protein product: CSASLYGLARNEQFF.